Listed below are T cell receptor beta chains from one sample, sequenced in a study of PD-1 blockade in classical Hodgkin lymphoma. Sequencing was performed with immunoSEQ multiplex PCR; in TCRdb, only in-frame clones are kept and a portion is missing. The data hold about 100,000 clones, with roughly 91% observed a single time. The sequencing used peripheral blood mononuclear cells (PBMCs), collected before the second cycle of nivolumab. Receptors were obtained from a human donor with classical Hodgkin lymphoma. The CDR3 runs from the conserved cysteine through the conserved F or W. Fields, in order: J gene, D gene, clone size, V gene, CDR3 protein, CDR3 DNA. The D gene is left open where the match is weak. Where a row states a size, it is once, few, many or the class of an expanded clone; other rows omit it.

>TRBJ1-4|NA|once|TRBV30
CAWSAQMDEKLFF
TGTGCCTGGAGTGCCCAGATGGATGAAAAACTGTTTTTT
>TRBJ1-2|TRBD1|NA|TRBV18
CASSPSDRWDYGYTF
TGTGCCAGCTCACCCTCGGACAGGTGGGACTATGGCTACACCTTC
>TRBJ1-6|NA|NA|TRBV25-1
CASSEIDGGVPSPLHF
TGTGCCAGCAGTGAGATTGATGGTGGGGTCCCCTCACCCCTCCACTTT
>TRBJ1-6|NA|NA|TRBV10-3
CAISVTSRGPNSPLHF
TGTGCCATCAGCGTAACTAGCAGGGGCCCGAATTCACCCCTCCACTTT
>TRBJ2-7|TRBD1|NA|TRBV11-2
CASSYGTVEQYF
TGTGCCAGCAGCTACGGGACAGTTGAGCAGTACTTC
>TRBJ1-6|NA|NA|TRBV30
CAWTRGFSSYNSPLHF
TGTGCCTGGACGAGGGGGTTTAGCTCCTATAATTCACCCCTCCACTTT
>TRBJ1-5|NA|NA|TRBV28
CASSLGGGRQPQHF
TGTGCCAGCAGTTTAGGAGGGGGTCGTCAGCCCCAGCATTTT
>TRBJ2-2|TRBD2|few|TRBV6-4
CASRDSAGGTGELFF
TGTGCCAGCAGGGATTCCGCGGGGGGCACCGGGGAGCTGTTTTTT
>TRBJ2-3|TRBD2|NA|TRBV12-5
CASGFLAGGLWADTQYF
TGTGCTAGTGGTTTCTTGGCGGGGGGACTATGGGCAGATACGCAGTATTTT
>TRBJ2-1|NA|NA|TRBV5-1
CASSLGRNNEQFF
TGCGCCAGCAGCTTGGGCAGAAACAATGAGCAGTTCTTC
>TRBJ1-4|TRBD1|NA|TRBV29-1
CSVAPGTGGSEKLFF
TGCAGCGTTGCCCCCGGGACAGGGGGCAGTGAAAAACTGTTTTTT
>TRBJ1-2|NA|once|TRBV18
CASSPAQGLLGGYTF
TGTGCCAGCTCACCAGCACAGGGTCTACTGGGAGGCTACACCTTC
>TRBJ2-2|TRBD1|NA|TRBV6-6
CASSYSGTVTGELFF
TGTGCCAGCAGTTACTCCGGGACAGTGACCGGGGAGCTGTTTTTT
>TRBJ2-6|NA|NA|TRBV7-9
CASSLDPGRGANVLTF
TGTGCCAGCAGCTTAGACCCAGGGCGGGGGGCCAACGTCCTGACTTTC
>TRBJ2-7|TRBD1|few|TRBV4-3
CASSQGTGRYEQYF
TGCGCCAGCAGCCAGGGGACAGGGAGGTACGAGCAGTACTTC
>TRBJ2-1|TRBD2|NA|TRBV12-5
CASGTSGTSGYNEQFF
TGTGCTAGTGGTACCTCCGGGACTAGCGGATACAATGAGCAGTTCTTC
>TRBJ1-2|NA|NA|TRBV6-5
CASSYQGIYGYTF
TGTGCCAGCAGTTACCAGGGGATCTATGGCTACACCTTC
>TRBJ1-5|TRBD1|NA|TRBV27
CASSLSPGGGQPQHF
TGTGCCAGCAGTTTATCCCCAGGGGGCGGGCAGCCCCAGCATTTT
>TRBJ1-6|TRBD1|NA|TRBV7-2
CASSPSGTVNSPLHF
TGTGCCAGCAGCCCCTCCGGGACAGTTAATTCACCCCTCCACTTT
>TRBJ2-3|NA|NA|TRBV4-3
CASSQGTSRDTQYF
TGCGCCAGCAGCCAAGGAACTAGCAGGGATACGCAGTATTTT
>TRBJ1-2|NA|NA|TRBV30
CAWSPGAGGYTF
TGTGCCTGGAGCCCAGGGGCGGGAGGCTACACCTTC
>TRBJ1-4|TRBD1|NA|TRBV28
CASSSGTGYEKLFF
TGTGCCAGCAGTTCCGGGACAGGGTATGAAAAACTGTTTTTT
>TRBJ1-2|TRBD1|NA|TRBV6-6
CASSYSRTGEGYTF
TGTGCCAGCAGTTACTCAAGGACAGGGGAAGGCTACACCTTC
>TRBJ2-1|TRBD2|NA|TRBV29-1
CSVEGRGASYNEQFF
TGCAGCGTTGAAGGGCGGGGGGCATCCTACAATGAGCAGTTCTTC
>TRBJ2-5|TRBD2|NA|TRBV18
CASSPLALAGLPTEETQYF
TGTGCCAGCTCACCACTAGCATTAGCGGGGCTCCCCACAGAAGAGACCCAGTACTTC
>TRBJ1-2|TRBD1|NA|TRBV2
CASSERTGRNYGYTF
TGTGCCAGCAGTGAAAGGACAGGGCGAAATTATGGCTACACCTTC
>TRBJ1-4|NA|NA|TRBV27
CASSFGEKLFF
TGTGCCAGCAGTTTCGGGGAAAAACTGTTTTTT